This is a list of T cell receptor beta chains from one sample in a study of PD-L1 blockade in urothelial cancer. Repertoires were generated with immunoSEQ multiplex PCR, while TCRdb's copy carries only in-frame clones and drops some. The sample gives under 70,000 clones, approximately 75% of which show up once; around 1.5% is in the top ten. The source material was PBMCs, sampled around atezolizumab (anti-PD-L1) treatment. The receptors shown here come from a man aged 70 or older with urothelial cancer. Each CDR3 is given with its conserved first and last residue. A D gene is named only where the DNA matches it firmly. Some rows have no size entry. The others give once, few or many, or a class for an expanded clone.

cdr3_length	v_call	clone_size	j_call	d_call	cdr3_nt	cdr3_aa
14	TRBV28	few	TRBJ1-5	.	TGTGCCAGCAGTTACGGGTACAACAATCAGCCCCAGCATTTT	CASSYGYNNQPQHF
11	TRBV28	few	TRBJ2-1	.	TGTGCCAGCAGTTTATCGGCAGGGCGGTTCTTC	CASSLSAGRFF
17	TRBV10-2	.	TRBJ2-1	TRBD2	TGCGCCAGCAGTGAGCGTGGCGGGAGTGGTTCCTACAATGAGCAGTTCTTC	CASSERGGSGSYNEQFF
13	TRBV19	.	TRBJ1-2	.	TGTGCCAGTAGTCCGACGCGGCGGGATGGCTACACCTTC	CASSPTRRDGYTF
14	TRBV4-3	once	TRBJ2-5	.	TGCGCCAGCAGCCAAGGCGAGGCCGCAAGGACCCAGTACTTC	CASSQGEAARTQYF
16	TRBV6-6	few	TRBJ1-3	TRBD1	TGTGCCAGCAGTTCCGGACAGGCGAACTCTGGAAACACCATATATTTT	CASSSGQANSGNTIYF
14	TRBV9	.	TRBJ1-5	TRBD1	TGTGCCAGCAGCGCTTCAGGGGGCTGGCAGCCCCAGCATTTT	CASSASGGWQPQHF
13	TRBV7-9	medium-sized	TRBJ2-5	.	TGTGCCAGCAGCCGGGACTACCAAGAGACCCAGTACTTC	CASSRDYQETQYF
14	TRBV5-1	.	TRBJ2-5	.	TGCGCCAGCAGCTTGGGCCCCCCCGGGGAGACCCAGTACTTC	CASSLGPPGETQYF
14	TRBV5-1	.	TRBJ1-4	TRBD1	TGCGCCAGCAGCTTGCAGGGGGCTAATGAAAAACTGTTTTTT	CASSLQGANEKLFF
16	TRBV11-2	.	TRBJ2-1	TRBD2	TGTGCCAGCAGCTTAGTAGGGCTAGCGGGGGTCGATGAGCAGTTCTTC	CASSLVGLAGVDEQFF
13	TRBV4-1	.	TRBJ2-1	.	TGCGCCAGCAGCCTGGGTACTAACAATGAGCAGTTCTTC	CASSLGTNNEQFF
15	TRBV7-3	.	TRBJ2-1	TRBD2	TGTGCCAGCAGCGCACTAGCGGGAGTAGACTATCAGCAGTTCTTC	CASSALAGVDYQQFF
13	TRBV11-2	.	TRBJ1-1	.	TGTGCCAGCAGCTTAGTGAGGAACACTGAAGCTTTCTTT	CASSLVRNTEAFF
16	TRBV11-3	.	TRBJ2-3	.	TGTGCCAGCAGCTTAGGGACGGGAGTGTTCACAGATACGCAGTATTTT	CASSLGTGVFTDTQYF
15	TRBV4-2	.	TRBJ1-5	.	TGTGCCAGCAGCCGTGCACGGGAGCCCAATCAGCCCCAGCATTTT	CASSRAREPNQPQHF
15	TRBV7-9	few	TRBJ2-5	.	TGTGCCAGCAGCTCCAACAGGTCCCCTTTAGAGACCCAGTACTTC	CASSSNRSPLETQYF
11	TRBV4-2	.	TRBJ1-2	.	TGTGCCAGCAGCCAAAGCCGGTGGTACACCTTC	CASSQSRWYTF
14	TRBV27	.	TRBJ1-5	TRBD1	TGTGCCAGCAGTTTAAGCAGGGGGCGGCAGCCCCAGCATTTT	CASSLSRGRQPQHF
11	TRBV6-1	.	TRBJ2-7	.	TGTGCCAGCGACAGAGCCTACGAGCAGTACTTC	CASDRAYEQYF
13	TRBV11-3	.	TRBJ2-3	.	TGTGCCAGCAGCTTAGGCAGTCCAGATACGCAGTATTTT	CASSLGSPDTQYF
17	TRBV11-2	.	TRBJ2-5	TRBD2	TGTGCCAGCAGCTTAGTTCTAGCGGGAGGCGACGAAGAGACCCAGTACTTC	CASSLVLAGGDEETQYF
13	TRBV6-1	medium-sized	TRBJ2-7	TRBD2	TGTGCCAGCAGTGGGACTAGCGGCCCTCCGCTGTACTTC	CASSGTSGPPLYF
14	TRBV6-5	.	TRBJ1-4	.	TGTGCCAGCAGTTACTCGCAGGGGAATGAAAAACTGTTTTTT	CASSYSQGNEKLFF
13	TRBV19	.	TRBJ2-2	TRBD2	TGTGCCAGTAGTGCCCGAGCGGGAGGGGAGCTGTTTTTT	CASSARAGGELFF
13	TRBV7-9	.	TRBJ2-1	TRBD2	TGTGCCAGCAGCTTAGATGGGACTATTGAGCAGTTCTTC	CASSLDGTIEQFF
15	TRBV11-2	.	TRBJ2-1	.	TGTGCCAGCAGCTTGGTGGTTGTGGGAGACAATGAGCAGTTCTTC	CASSLVVVGDNEQFF
12	TRBV19	.	TRBJ2-1	TRBD2	TGTGCCAGTAGTGGTAGCGGGAATGAGCAGTTCTTC	CASSGSGNEQFF
13	TRBV6-1	.	TRBJ1-1	.	TGTGCCAGCAGTGAAGTAGAGAACACTGAAGCTTTCTTT	CASSEVENTEAFF
16	TRBV7-8	.	TRBJ2-1	TRBD2	TGTGCCAGCAGCCCTAGGAAGCGAGCGGGAGGCGGTGAGCAGTTCTTC	CASSPRKRAGGGEQFF
14	TRBV5-4	.	TRBJ2-7	TRBD2	TGTGCCAGCAGTTCTAGCGGGAGACTATACGAGCAGTACTTC	CASSSSGRLYEQYF
15	TRBV27	.	TRBJ2-3	TRBD2	TGTGCCAGCACCGAACTAGCGGGAGTCGCAGATACGCAGTATTTT	CASTELAGVADTQYF
15	TRBV5-1	.	TRBJ2-1	TRBD2	TGCGCCAGCAGCTCTAGCGGGAGCTCCTACAATGAGCAGTTCTTC	CASSSSGSSYNEQFF
14	TRBV19	.	TRBJ1-1	.	TGTGCCAGTAGTATATATGACTGGAACACTGAAGCTTTCTTT	CASSIYDWNTEAFF
15	TRBV2	once	TRBJ1-4	TRBD1	TGTGCCAGGGGACAGGGGGCAGCGGCTAATGAAAAACTGTTTTTT	CARGQGAAANEKLFF
16	TRBV5-1	.	TRBJ2-6	.	TGCGCCAGCAGCTTGTTTCAGAACTCTGGGGCCAACGTCCTGACTTTC	CASSLFQNSGANVLTF
14	TRBV13	.	TRBJ2-1	TRBD2	TGTGCCAGCAGCCCTAGCGGTACCTACAATGAGCAGTTCTTC	CASSPSGTYNEQFF
15	TRBV2	.	TRBJ2-1	TRBD2	TGTGCCAGCACGCGTGGCCTAGCGGAGTACAATGAGCAGTTCTTC	CASTRGLAEYNEQFF
15	TRBV18	.	TRBJ1-5	.	TGTGCCAGCTCACGATTAGGACAGCGAAATCAGCCCCAGCATTTT	CASSRLGQRNQPQHF
15	TRBV15	.	TRBJ1-5	.	TGTGCCACCAGCAGAGTAGATTATAGCAATCAGCCCCAGCATTTT	CATSRVDYSNQPQHF
15	TRBV5-1	.	TRBJ2-1	TRBD2	TGCGCCAGCAGCTCCGCTAGCGGGAGGGCCAATGAGCAGTTCTTC	CASSSASGRANEQFF
13	TRBV9	few	TRBJ2-7	.	TGTGCCAGCAGCGTGGGGGGGGGCGACGAGCAGTACTTC	CASSVGGGDEQYF
14	TRBV6-6	.	TRBJ2-1	.	TGTGCCAGCTACGGGACTGACAGTTACAATGAGCAGTTCTTC	CASYGTDSYNEQFF
14	TRBV5-5	.	TRBJ2-7	TRBD2	TGTGCCAGCAGCGCAACTAGCGGATCCTACGAGCAGTACTTC	CASSATSGSYEQYF
14	TRBV7-9	few	TRBJ1-5	.	TGTGCCAGCAGCTTAACGGGTGGCAATCAGCCCCAGCATTTT	CASSLTGGNQPQHF
13	TRBV5-1	.	TRBJ1-2	.	TGCGCCAGCAGCTCCCAGACATACTATGGCTACACCTTC	CASSSQTYYGYTF
16	TRBV18	.	TRBJ2-1	.	TGTGCCAGCTCACCTTCAGGGGCTCCGACCGACAATGAGCAGTTCTTC	CASSPSGAPTDNEQFF
16	TRBV11-3	once	TRBJ2-3	TRBD2	TGTGCCAGCAGCCGACGATTAGCGGGAGGGGAAGATACGCAGTATTTT	CASSRRLAGGEDTQYF
12	TRBV7-3	.	TRBJ2-3	.	TGTGCCAGCAGCCCGGGTGGTGATACGCAGTATTTT	CASSPGGDTQYF
12	TRBV5-1	few	TRBJ1-2	.	TGCGCCAGCCATCAGGGATCACGGGGCTACACCTTC	CASHQGSRGYTF
12	TRBV28	.	TRBJ2-5	.	TGTGCCAGCAGGACAGGGAGGCAGACCCAGTACTTC	CASRTGRQTQYF
15	TRBV5-4	.	TRBJ2-1	TRBD2	TGTGCCAGCAGCTTGGAAGCGGGAGCCAGCGATGAGCAGTTCTTC	CASSLEAGASDEQFF
14	TRBV9	.	TRBJ1-1	.	TGTGCCAGCAGCGTGGAGGGGAGGGGCACTGAAGCTTTCTTT	CASSVEGRGTEAFF
13	TRBV15	.	TRBJ2-5	.	TGTGCCACCAGCAGAGAGAAAGAGGAGACCCAGTACTTC	CATSREKEETQYF